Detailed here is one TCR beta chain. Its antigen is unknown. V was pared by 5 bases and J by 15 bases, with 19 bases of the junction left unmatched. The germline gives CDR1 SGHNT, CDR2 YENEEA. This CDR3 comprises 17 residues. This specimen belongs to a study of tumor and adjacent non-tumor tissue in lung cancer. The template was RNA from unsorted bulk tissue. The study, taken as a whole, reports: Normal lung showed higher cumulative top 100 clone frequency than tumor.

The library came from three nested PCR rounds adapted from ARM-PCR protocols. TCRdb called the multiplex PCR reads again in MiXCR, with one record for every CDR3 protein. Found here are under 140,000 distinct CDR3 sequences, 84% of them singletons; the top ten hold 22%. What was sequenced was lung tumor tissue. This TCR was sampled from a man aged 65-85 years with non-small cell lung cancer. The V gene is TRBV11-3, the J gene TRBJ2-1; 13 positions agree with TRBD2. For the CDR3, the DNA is TGTGCCAGCAGCCTCCTAGGGACTAGCGGGGACTACAATAAGCTGTTCTTC. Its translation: CASSLLGTSGDYNKLFF.